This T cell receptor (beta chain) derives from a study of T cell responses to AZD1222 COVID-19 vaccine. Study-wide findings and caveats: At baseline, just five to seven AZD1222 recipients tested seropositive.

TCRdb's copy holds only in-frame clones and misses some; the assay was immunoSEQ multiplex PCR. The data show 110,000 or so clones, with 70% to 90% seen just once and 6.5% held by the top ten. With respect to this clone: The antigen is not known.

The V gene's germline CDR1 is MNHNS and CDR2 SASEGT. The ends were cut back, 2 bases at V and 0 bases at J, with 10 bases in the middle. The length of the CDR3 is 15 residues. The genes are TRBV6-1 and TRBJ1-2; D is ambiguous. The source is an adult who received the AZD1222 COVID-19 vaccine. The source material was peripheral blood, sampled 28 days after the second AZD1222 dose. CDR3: CASSESVAANYGYTF. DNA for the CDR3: TGTGCCAGCAGTGAATCAGTGGCGGCTAACTATGGCTACACCTTC.